One and the same sample provided the 11 T cell receptor beta chains below, sequenced in a study of T cells in Graves' hyperthyroidism and ophthalmopathy. RNA transcripts served as the template for amplifying TCR beta CDR3 regions. First-round RT-PCR targeting the TCR CDR3 was performed with the HTBI primer set. In TCRdb, the multiplex PCR reads were re-called with MiXCR into one record per CDR3 protein. The data show about 200,000 distinct CDR3 sequences, about a sixth seen once. The sample consisted of blood. These receptors came from a woman between 45 and 60 years old with Graves' hyperthyroidism.

This clonotype was found many times. This chain uses TRBV11-2 with TRBJ2-5; 11 bases match TRBD2. Germline V gene lookup returns CDR1 SGHAT and CDR2 FQNNGV. Trimming took 5 bases from V and 4 from J; bases not matched to a gene: 6. This CDR3 has 15 residues. This CDR3 reads CASSTRLAGRETQYF. The CDR3, as DNA: TGTGCCAGCAGCACCCGACTAGCGGGACGAGAGACCCAGTACTTC.

As regards this clonotype: A read error may be the cause here, since a much bigger clone is one base away. V usage is TRBV6-1 and J usage is TRBJ1-1; D perhaps matches TRBD1 (6 bases). CDR3 length: 15 residues. Germline values: CDR1 MNHNS, CDR2 SASEGT. CDR3 nucleotides: TGTGCCAGCAGGAGAACCGAGGGGGGAAACACTGAAGCTCTCTTT. Translation: CASRRTEGGNTEALF.

This clonotype was found many times. The CDR3 DNA sequence: TGCAGTGCACTGGGACTGACGAACACTGAAGCTTTCTTT. This sequence encodes CSALGLTNTEAFF. The chain has TRBV20-1 and TRBJ1-1, with D maybe TRBD1 (5 bases). The V end lost 6 bases, the J end lost 1 base, and 12 bases lay between the germline ends. Germline V gene lookup returns CDR1 DFQATT and CDR2 SNEGSKA (reference sequence). CDR3 size: 13 residues.

Regarding this clonotype: The junction differs from germline at one of its ends, possibly a read error. This chain connects TRBV5-5 to TRBJ2-7; D not resolved. CDR1 is SGHKS, CDR2 YYEKEE, per germline (reference sequence). CDR3 length: 12 residues. This CDR3 is CASSSSSAYFDF. Here the CDR3 DNA reads TGTGCCAGCAGCTCCAGCAGCGCATACTTCGATTTC.

This clonotype was seen repeatedly, ten times or more. This chain links TRBV27 with TRBJ2-1; 8 positions match TRBD1. This CDR3 comprises 16 residues. Trimming removed 5 bases from V and 3 bases from J; junction bases left unmatched: 9. Germline lookup yields CDR1 MNHEY and CDR2 SMNVEV (reference sequence). The CDR3 spells CASSRTGTGLYNEQFF. The CDR3 DNA sequence: TGTGCCAGCAGTCGAACCGGGACAGGCCTCTACAATGAGCAGTTCTTC.

This clonotype occurred a few times. V usage is TRBV7-2 and J usage is TRBJ2-5; tentative D call: TRBD1 (5 bases). The CDR3 consists of 13 residues. Germline loops: CDR1 SGHTA, CDR2 FQGNSA. V was clipped by 2 bases and J by 2 bases, with 6 bases between them. This CDR3 reads CASSLYRQETQYF. CDR3 sequence (DNA): TGTGCCAGCAGCTTATACAGGCAAGAGACCCAGTACTTC.

This clonotype showed up many times. This chain connects TRBV11-3 to TRBJ2-1; D not resolved. V lost 5 bases and J 5 bases, leaving 13 bases between the germline ends. This CDR3 has 14 amino acids. Germline CDR1 SGHNT, CDR2 YENEEA. CDR3 sequence: CASSPTLAHNEQFF. For the CDR3, the DNA is TGTGCCAGCAGCCCCACGCTTGCCCACAATGAGCAGTTCTTC.

This clonotype was observed at least ten times. This chain connects TRBV24-1 to TRBJ2-1; 11 bases fit TRBD2. The germline gives CDR1 KGHDR, CDR2 SFDVKD. The J segment lost 4 bases and the V segment lost 3 bases, leaving 1 base of the junction unmatched. The CDR3 length is 15 residues. The CDR3: CATSDRTSGYNEQFF. Here the CDR3 DNA reads TGTGCCACCAGTGATCGGACTAGCGGGTACAATGAGCAGTTCTTC.

This clonotype was counted only a few times. The chain carries TRBV6-2 or TRBV6-3 and TRBJ2-6, with a possible D match to TRBD2 (7 bases). The CDR3 has 15 amino acids. The germline CDR1 and CDR2 sequences are MNHEY and SVGEGT. V was shortened by 7 bases and J by 4 bases, with 14 bases between the two germline ends. CDR3 bases: TGTGCCAGCAACCTCGGGGGGCCCGGGGCCAACGTCCTGACTTTC. Translating it yields CASNLGGPGANVLTF.

This clonotype was seen a handful of times. This chain joins TRBV20-1 and TRBJ2-7, with a tentative D call TRBD1 (5 bases). V lost 3 bases, J lost 2 bases, and 11 bases lay in between. The CDR3 loop spans 13 amino acids. CDR1 and CDR2 from the germline V gene are DFQATT and SNEGSKA (reference sequence). CDR3 nucleotides: TGCAGTGCTAGGGCAGGGCTTCCCTACGAGCAGTACTTC. Its translation is CSARAGLPYEQYF.

CDR3 region: CASSSADGANVLTF. For the CDR3, the DNA is TGTGCCAGCAGTTCAGCTGATGGGGCCAACGTCCTGACTTTC. This chain links TRBV28 with TRBJ2-6; D gene uncertain. Germline loops: CDR1 MDHEN, CDR2 SYDVKM. The CDR3 consists of 14 residues. Trimming took 4 bases from V and 3 from J, leaving 7 bases between them.